This TCR beta chain is drawn from a study of memory CD4+ T cells and cytomegalovirus serostatus. This clone showed up many times. The assay was immunoSEQ multiplex PCR, and TCRdb's table has in-frame clones only and misses some. The sample consists of about 96,000 clones, around 80% of them appearing once. Single viable CD3+CD4+CD8-CD45RO+ cells were sorted as the memory CD4+ T cells. Looked up from germline, CDR1 is LNHDA and CDR2 is SQIVND (reference sequence). V lost 2 bases and J lost 9, with 7 bases in between. The CDR3 runs 12 residues. The gene calls are TRBV19 and TRBJ2-2; either TRBD1 or TRBD2 may supply D (5 bases each). Sequencing used memory CD4+ T cells from blood. This receptor was obtained from an adult in good health and CMV-seropositive. The CDR3 region is CASSIRGRELFF. The CDR3 coding sequence is TGTGCCAGTAGTATAAGGGGACGGGAGCTGTTTTTT.